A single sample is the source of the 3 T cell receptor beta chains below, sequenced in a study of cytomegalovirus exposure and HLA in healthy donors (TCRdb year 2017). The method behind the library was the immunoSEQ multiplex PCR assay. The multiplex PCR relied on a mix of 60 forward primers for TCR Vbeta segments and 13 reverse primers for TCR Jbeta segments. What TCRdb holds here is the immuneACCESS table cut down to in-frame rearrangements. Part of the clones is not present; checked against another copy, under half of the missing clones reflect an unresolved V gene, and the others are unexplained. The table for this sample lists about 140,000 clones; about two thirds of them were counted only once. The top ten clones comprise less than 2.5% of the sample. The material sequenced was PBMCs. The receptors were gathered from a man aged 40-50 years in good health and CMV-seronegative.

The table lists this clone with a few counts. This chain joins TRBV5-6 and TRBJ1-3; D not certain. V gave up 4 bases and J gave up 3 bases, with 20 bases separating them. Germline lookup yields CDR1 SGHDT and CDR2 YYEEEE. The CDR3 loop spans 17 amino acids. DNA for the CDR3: TGTGCCAGCAGCACGTTCCCGGTTTCCCCGCTTGGAAACACCATATATTTT. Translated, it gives CASSTFPVSPLGNTIYF. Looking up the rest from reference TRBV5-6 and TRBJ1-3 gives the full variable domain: DAGVTQSPTHLIKTRGQQVTLRCSPKSGHDTVSWYQQALGQGPQFIFQYYEEEERQRGNFPDRFSGHQFPNYSSELNVNALLLGDSALYLCASSTFPVSPLGNTIYFGEGSWLTVV.

The CDR3 protein is CASSLDSSSYNSPLHF. The DNA for the CDR3 is TGTGCCAGCAGCTTGGACAGTAGCTCCTATAATTCACCCCTCCACTTT. This sequence joins TRBV5-4 and TRBJ1-6; D is ambiguous. CDR3 size: 16 residues. Germline V lookup: CDR1 SGHNT, CDR2 YYREEE (reference sequence). Between the trimmed V and J ends, which lost 0 bases and 0 bases, there was a span of 7 bases.

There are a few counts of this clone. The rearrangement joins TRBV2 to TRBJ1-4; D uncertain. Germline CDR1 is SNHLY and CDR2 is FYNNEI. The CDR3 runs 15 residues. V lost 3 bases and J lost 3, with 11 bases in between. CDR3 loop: CASSDAEKANEKLFF. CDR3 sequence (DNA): TGTGCCAGCAGTGACGCGGAGAAGGCTAATGAAAAACTGTTTTTT.